This is a list of T cell receptor beta chains from one sample in a study of blood T cells in healthy people across ages. Each CDR3 protein gets one entry after TCRdb re-called the 5' RACE reads with MiXCR. Altogether 800,000 to 950,000 distinct CDR3 sequences are present, around 34% being singletons, with the ten largest covering 10% to 15%. The material sequenced was blood. These receptor sequences come from a man younger than 30 in good health. CDR3s leave out the opening cysteine and the closing phenylalanine or tryptophan.

V gene: TRBV5-1; J gene: TRBJ1-1; CDR3 protein: ASSLAGTGGAVDTEAF
V gene: TRBV4-3; J gene: TRBJ2-3; CDR3 protein: ASSQAGHRNADTQY
V gene: TRBV5-1; J gene: TRBJ2-5; CDR3 protein: ASRNSGSKANEQY
V gene: TRBV7-3; J gene: TRBJ1-2; CDR3 protein: ASSHRDRGREYGYT
V gene: TRBV20-1; J gene: TRBJ1-1; CDR3 protein: SAREHTGGEAF
V gene: TRBV4-2; J gene: TRBJ2-3; CDR3 protein: ASSHRDRGGDTQY
V gene: TRBV5-6; J gene: TRBJ1-6; CDR3 protein: ASSLYVSSYNSPLH
V gene: TRBV14; J gene: TRBJ1-2; CDR3 protein: ASSQVRSNGYT
V gene: TRBV3-1; J gene: TRBJ1-1; CDR3 protein: ASSQQVTEAF
V gene: TRBV5-1; J gene: TRBJ2-7; CDR3 protein: ASSLGPSTQETRY
V gene: TRBV4-1; J gene: TRBJ2-2; CDR3 protein: ASSQFDLATGELF
V gene: TRBV6-5; J gene: -; CDR3 protein: ASSYSGLAGGSAYNEQY
V gene: TRBV6-6; J gene: TRBJ1-2; CDR3 protein: ASSYRGRVVGYT
V gene: TRBV20-1; J gene: TRBJ2-7; CDR3 protein: SALPATGSYEQY
V gene: TRBV6-1; J gene: TRBJ1-5; CDR3 protein: ASSDGVTVSNQPQH
V gene: TRBV4-3; J gene: TRBJ1-5; CDR3 protein: ASSQDRGWSQPQH
V gene: TRBV4-1; J gene: TRBJ2-3; CDR3 protein: ASSQDQGGNMEDTQY